This T cell receptor (beta chain) stems from a study of cytomegalovirus exposure and HLA in healthy donors. Study-level points and caveats: Most TCR sequences were seen very rarely across donors, but some public TCRs occurred in many. Subsequent analysis of the 100 to 150 validation repertoires found a tendency for first-cohort TCR clusters to co-occur. Researchers catalogued about 160 TCR beta chains as cytomegalovirus-associated. There were a few CMV-associated chains whose specificity for CMV antigens was confirmed in vitro.

This clone was seen ten or more times. Antigen unknown. TCRdb keeps only in-frame clones here, not all; method: immunoSEQ multiplex PCR. The sample lists roughly 150,000 clones, 85% to 90% occurring once. V lost 1 base to trimming and J lost 10 bases; unmatched junction nucleotides: 5. This CDR3 is built from 13 residues. Per germline, CDR1 LNHDA and CDR2 SQIVND (reference sequence). The clonotype comes from a woman younger than 45 in good health and CMV-seronegative. The sample was PBMCs. V usage is TRBV19 and J usage is TRBJ2-3; 7 positions match TRBD2. CDR3 protein: CASSIGEGRSQYF. Written as DNA, the CDR3 is TGTGCCAGTAGTATAGGGGAGGGCCGTTCGCAGTATTTT.